Below, one TCR beta chain is given with its context. Its antigen is unknown. These data originate in a study of OX40 agonist ivuxolimab in advanced cancers. Study observations and caveats: CD4+ and CD8+ blood T cells expanded clonally by week 6 at 0.1 to 3.0 mg/kg.

V was trimmed by 2 bases and J by 4 bases, leaving 14 bases between them. The CDR3 is made up of 14 amino acids. CDR1 and CDR2 from the germline V gene are GTSNPN and SVGIG (reference sequence). The data were produced by immunoSEQ multiplex PCR, yet TCRdb's version contains in-frame clones alone and is incomplete. The sample has tens of thousands of clones, roughly 85% seen once. Sequenced here: CD4+ or CD8+ T cells sorted from blood, sampled in a trial of the OX40 agonist ivuxolimab. This TCR derives from an adult with an advanced solid tumor such as melanoma, head and neck, liver or kidney cancer. The V and J genes are TRBV30 and TRBJ1-2; D is undetermined. In DNA form, the CDR3 reads TGTGCCTGGAGTTCAGTGCCGCTTGCCTATGGCTACACCTTC. This codes for CAWSSVPLAYGYTF.